The subject of this entry is one T cell receptor beta chain. Its antigen remains unknown. This specimen belongs to a study of blood T cells in healthy people across ages. Then a second PCR, running roughly 7 to 11 cycles, was carried out with a sample-barcoded 5' primer and a J-beta primer mix. TCRdb fed the 5' RACE reads into MiXCR, producing one record per CDR3 protein. The sample includes some 1.6 million distinct CDR3 sequences, 30% to 35% seen only once; the top ten take roughly 12%. For every donor, a draw yielded 8.5 to 10 milliliters of peripheral blood. PBMCs numbering at least 6.5 million were isolated per sample. V dropped 0 bases and J dropped 4 bases, with 9 bases sitting between them. The CDR3 extends over 13 amino acids. The V gene's germline CDR1 is DFQATT and CDR2 SNEGSKA (reference sequence). General observations from the study: Bulk PBMC profiling left naive and antigen-experienced comparisons inconclusive. Because donor CMV status was unknown, expanded clonotype changes were possibly confounded.

The source is a woman in her 30s in good health. The chain has TRBV20-1 and TRBJ1-1; D remains ambiguous. Sequencing was performed on blood. The CDR3 protein is CSARDLGSTEAFF. DNA of the CDR3: TGCAGTGCTAGAGATCTAGGGAGCACTGAAGCTTTCTTT.